This T cell receptor beta chain was captured by sequencing in a study of vaccination and CD4 T cells after COVID-19. Study in general: The study collected post-vaccine samples a median around 72 days after dose two, with a range of 14 to 241. Cells received overlapping spike peptides from SARS-CoV-2, HCoV-NL63, HCoV-OC43 and HCoV-229E as stimulation.

This clonotype was observed a few times. Its antigen is unidentified. V was pared by 5 bases and J by 1 base, with 5 bases of the junction left unmatched. The V gene's germline CDR1 is SGHTA and CDR2 FQGNSA. The CDR3 length is 14 residues. The Oncomine TCR Beta short-read assay was applied to DNA of cultured CD4+ T cells. TCRdb called the PCR reads again in MiXCR, with one record for every CDR3 protein. The sample yields 15,000 to 20,000 distinct CDR3 sequences, roughly 50% seen once. Treatment here: roughly 10-day PBMC culture with coronavirus spike peptide pools or control peptides (ViraFEST assay). The rearrangement links TRBV7-2 to TRBJ2-7; TRBD1 agrees at 7 bases. This receptor was identified in a human donor who had recovered from COVID-19. Sequences were derived from CD4+ T cells from blood, cultured in vitro, sampled after SARS-CoV-2 vaccination. The CDR3: CASSGDRVSYEQYF. The CDR3 coding sequence is TGTGCCAGCAGCGGCGACAGGGTATCCTACGAGCAGTACTTC.